The 15 T cell receptor beta chains given below trace back to one sample, sequenced in a study of identical twins. A single record per CDR3 protein comes from TCRdb applying MiXCR to the 5' RACE reads. This repertoire shows some 500,000 distinct CDR3 sequences, 9% to 10% found once; its top ten account for roughly 3.2%. A further study also used this sample, focusing on yellow fever vaccine responses in identical twins.

The sequenced material came from PBMCs. All receptors derive from a woman between 18 and 30 years old in good health.

The table lists this clonotype with a few counts. This CDR3 is CASSTIAAHTDTQYF. For the CDR3, the DNA is TGTGCCAGCAGTACGATAGCAGCCCACACAGATACGCAGTATTTT. The gene calls are TRBV6-2 or TRBV6-3 and TRBJ2-3; no clear D gene. V lost 5 bases, J lost 2 bases, and 14 bases lay in between. The CDR3 extends over 15 amino acids. Germline loops: CDR1 MNHEY, CDR2 SVGEGT.

The sample holds a few counts of this clonotype. V gene TRBV7-8 combines with J gene TRBJ2-1, with TRBD1 identical over 7 bases. Unmatched junction bases numbered 7, after V lost 5 bases and J lost 0 bases. This CDR3 has 16 residues. In germline, CDR1 is SGHVS, CDR2 FQNEAQ. CDR3 DNA: TGTGCCAGCAGCCTCACTCGGACAGGCTCCTACAATGAGCAGTTCTTC. This translates into CASSLTRTGSYNEQFF.

This clonotype showed up just a few times. V usage is TRBV6-5 and J usage is TRBJ2-1; no firm D call. V lost 4 bases to trimming and J lost 5 bases, with 6 bases between them. Germline values: CDR1 MNHEY, CDR2 SVGAGI. This CDR3 region has 12 residues. The CDR3 loop is CASSSMDNEQFF. The CDR3, as DNA: TGTGCCAGCAGTTCAATGGACAATGAGCAGTTCTTC.

This clonotype was detected only once. A much larger clone differs by one base, so this may be a read error. The rearrangement links TRBV12-3 or TRBV12-4 to TRBJ2-7; either TRBD1 or TRBD2 may fit D (5 bases each). The CDR3 is made up of 14 amino acids. The CDR3 region has the DNA TGTGCCAGCAGTCCGTGGGACGCAGCCTACGAGCGGTACTTC. This encodes CASSPWDAAYERYF.

This sequence joins TRBV24-1 and TRBJ2-1, with TRBD2 identical over 11 bases. V was clipped by 3 bases and J by 0 bases; unmatched bases: 6. This CDR3 has 18 residues. CDR1 is KGHDR, CDR2 SFDVKD, per germline. The CDR3 DNA sequence: TGTGCCACCAGTGATCCCGGGACTAGCGGAAGCTCCTACAATGAGCAGTTCTTC. It is translated as CATSDPGTSGSSYNEQFF.

V and J are TRBV7-8 and TRBJ2-2; 8 bases align to TRBD2. The CDR3 extends over 17 amino acids. CDR1 SGHVS and CDR2 FQNEAQ come from the germline V gene. V was pared by 2 bases and J by 1 base, with 6 bases of the junction left unmatched. CDR3 in DNA: TGTGCCAGCAGCTTATCTTTAGCGGGGATGAACACCGGGGAGCTGTTTTTT. Encoded protein: CASSLSLAGMNTGELFF.

This clonotype was detected a few times. The chain uses TRBV7-2 and TRBJ2-4; 12 bases are a match to TRBD1. V lost 7 bases and J lost 7; bases outside the gene matches: 5. Germline values: CDR1 SGHTA, CDR2 FQGNSA. This CDR3 is 14 amino acids long. CDR3 nucleotides: TGTGCCAGCAACGCGGGACAGGGGGCTAACATTCAGTACTTC. The encoded protein is CASNAGQGANIQYF.

The genes are TRBV27 and TRBJ2-5; TRBD2 matches at 8 bases. This CDR3 spans 15 amino acids. V shed 7 bases and J 1 base; nucleotides not matched to a gene: 8. Germline values: CDR1 MNHEY, CDR2 SMNVEV (reference sequence). CDR3 residues: CASNAGGSAQETQYF. The CDR3 bases are TGTGCCAGCAACGCGGGGGGATCGGCCCAAGAGACCCAGTACTTC.

The V and J genes are TRBV5-6 and TRBJ2-7; no definite D call. V lost 10 bases and J lost 2, with 19 bases in between. The CDR3 is 14 amino acids. Germline V gives CDR1 SGHDT, CDR2 YYEEEE. The DNA for the CDR3 is TGTGCCTCCAGGTTTTGGGTCAGGACCTACGAGCAGTACTTC. Protein sequence: CASRFWVRTYEQYF.

This clonotype was detected ten times or more. This sequence joins TRBV12-3 or TRBV12-4 and TRBJ1-2, with 7 bases lining up with TRBD1. The ends lost 7 bases at V and 3 bases at J; junction bases unmatched: 5. There are 13 residues in the CDR3. In DNA, the CDR3 is TGTGCCAGCAAGAAGACAGGGCACTATGGCTACACCTTC. This sequence encodes CASKKTGHYGYTF.

In this sample, this clonotype turned up a few times. The chain links TRBV7-9 to TRBJ2-3; TRBD2 matches at 7 bases. Germline V gene sequence: CDR1 SEHNR, CDR2 FQNEAQ (reference sequence). Trimming removed 4 bases from V and 0 bases from J; junction bases left unmatched: 10. This CDR3 is built from 17 residues. Here the CDR3 DNA reads TGTGCCAGCAGCTCTCGGTCTGGTAGCGGGAGCACAGATACGCAGTATTTT. It encodes CASSSRSGSGSTDTQYF. The full variable domain, its missing parts supplied by reference TRBV7-9 and TRBJ2-3, is DTGVSQNPRHKITKRGQNVTFRCDPISEHNRLYWYRQTLGQGPEFLTYFQNEAQLEKSRLLSDRFSAERPKGSFSTLEIQRTEQGDSAMYLCASSSRSGSGSTDTQYFGPGTRLTVL.

The gene calls are TRBV4-2 and TRBJ2-7; TRBD2 aligns across 8 bases. From germline, CDR1 is LGHNA and CDR2 YNFKEQ. The ends lost 5 bases at V and 6 bases at J; junction bases unmatched: 15. The CDR3 length is 16 residues. The CDR3, as DNA: TGTGCCAGCAGCACGAGGGGAGCGGGAGAGGGTCTCGAGCAGTACTTC. Protein product: CASSTRGAGEGLEQYF.

This clonotype was observed at least ten times. This chain connects TRBV7-9 to TRBJ1-1; D gene unclear. The germline V gene encodes CDR1 SEHNR and CDR2 FQNEAQ (reference sequence). The CDR3 has 14 residues. Trimming shortened V by 1 base and J by 5 bases, and 11 bases separated the two germline ends. The CDR3 region has the DNA TGTGCCAGCAGCTTAGGGGCAGAGGGAACTGAAGCTTTCTTT. It translates to CASSLGAEGTEAFF.

The V gene is TRBV29-1, the J gene TRBJ2-2; 9 bases fit TRBD1. This CDR3 spans 15 amino acids. CDR1 is SQVTM and CDR2 is ANQGSEA in the germline V gene. V gave up 3 bases and J gave up 6 bases; unmatched junction bases: 8. DNA of the CDR3: TGCAGCGTTGATCTACGGGACAGGGAGTCCGGGGAGCTGTTTTTT. Protein: CSVDLRDRESGELFF.

The genes are TRBV27 and TRBJ2-1; 14 bases fit TRBD2. V trimming: 11 bases; J trimming: 9 bases; junction bases outside the gene matches: 18. The V gene's germline CDR1 is MNHEY and CDR2 SMNVEV (reference sequence). This CDR3 region has 17 residues. The CDR3 loop reads CALSFSIGTSGRGEQFF. The CDR3 DNA is TGTGCCCTCAGTTTTTCAATCGGGACTAGCGGGAGAGGTGAGCAGTTCTTC.